Below, 23 T cell receptor beta chains from the same sample are listed, as sequenced in a study of blood T cell repertoires in COVID-19. Measured with immunoSEQ multiplex PCR; TCRdb has only the in-frame clones, and not every one. The table includes 200,000 to 250,000 clones, less than 90% detected once. The sequenced sample was PBMCs or T cells enriched from blood (not recorded which). The receptors were gathered from a young woman who had recovered from COVID-19.

The rearrangement uses TRBV7-3 and TRBJ2-3, with 11 bases identical to TRBD2. Germline V CDR1 and CDR2: SGHTA, FQGTGA. The CDR3 is made up of 17 amino acids. V trimming: 5 bases; J trimming: 6 bases; junction bases outside the gene matches: 13. The CDR3 region is CASSLQPTSGGGDTQYF. In DNA, the CDR3 is TGTGCCAGCAGCCTTCAACCTACTAGCGGGGGAGGCGATACGCAGTATTTT.

The chain combines TRBV7-6 with TRBJ2-1; 12 nucleotides align to TRBD2. Germline V gene lookup returns CDR1 SGHVS and CDR2 FNYEAQ. The CDR3 sequence is 17 residues long. J gave up 6 bases and V 5 bases, and 11 bases lay outside the gene matches. The CDR3 sequence is CASSTRLAGAKGNEQFF. The CDR3 DNA reads as TGTGCCAGCAGCACCAGACTAGCGGGGGCCAAGGGCAATGAGCAGTTCTTC.

This clone was recorded only once. The rearrangement links TRBV7-8 to TRBJ2-1, with TRBD1 identical over 11 bases. The junction had 10 bases not matched to a gene; V was cut back by 1 base and J by 8 bases. The CDR3 has 17 amino acids. Germline CDR1 is SGHVS and CDR2 is FQNEAQ. CDR3 DNA: TGTGCCAGCAGCTTAGATTGGCGGGACAGGGGGGTGGATGAGCAGTTCTTC. It encodes CASSLDWRDRGVDEQFF.

The chain recombines TRBV3-1 (or the pseudogene TRBV3-2) with TRBJ2-1; TRBD2 aligns across 10 bases. CDR1 LGHDT and CDR2 YNNKEL come from the germline V gene (reference sequence). V dropped 0 bases and J dropped 4; count of bases not matched to a gene: 3. CDR3 length: 16 residues. The CDR3 DNA sequence: TGTGCCAGCAGCCAAGAGGGTAGCGGGGGGTACAATGAGCAGTTCTTC. The encoded protein is CASSQEGSGGYNEQFF.

This clone was picked up a small number of times. CDR3 DNA sequence: TGCGCCAGCAGCCAAGAACGCGGCACCATATATTTT. This translates into CASSQERGTIYF. J is TRBJ1-3 and V is TRBV4-3, with D uncertain. CDR1 and CDR2 from the germline V gene are LGHNA and YSLEER. V dropped 0 bases and J dropped 9 bases, with 6 bases sitting between them. CDR3 length: 12 amino acids.

The chain joins TRBV3-1 (or the pseudogene TRBV3-2) to TRBJ2-2; D is uncertain. The germline V and J ends were trimmed by 0 bases and 5 bases, with 4 bases remaining between them. The CDR3 contains 13 residues. Germline CDR1 is LGHDT and CDR2 is YNNKEL (reference sequence). CDR3 residues: CASSQELTGELFF. The CDR3 DNA reads as TGTGCCAGCAGCCAAGAGTTAACCGGGGAGCTGTTTTTT.

This chain links TRBV6-5 with TRBJ1-6, with 9 nucleotides matching TRBD1. Germline lookup yields CDR1 MNHEY and CDR2 SVGAGI. This CDR3 is 15 amino acids long. The trim removed 5 bases at V and 8 bases at J, leaving 7 bases unmatched. The CDR3 region is CASSTGGTGHSPLHF. Written as DNA, the CDR3 is TGTGCCAGCAGTACTGGTGGGACAGGGCATTCACCCCTCCACTTT.

This chain uses TRBV7-2 with TRBJ2-3, with TRBD1 matching over 10 bases. Looked up from germline, CDR1 is SGHTA and CDR2 is FQGNSA. The V segment lost 0 bases and the J segment 4 bases; nucleotides outside the gene matches: 4. This CDR3 is built from 16 residues. CDR3 in DNA: TGTGCCAGCAGCTTAGCGTACGGGACAGGGGCAGATACGCAGTATTTT. It translates to CASSLAYGTGADTQYF.

The rearrangement joins TRBV21-1 to TRBJ1-3; the table's D gene call, TRBD1, was not cross checked with the DNA. TRBV21-1 is labeled a pseudogene. The CDR3 covers 18 residues. CDR3: CASTYNHPPTGAGNTIYF. CDR3 DNA sequence: TGTGCCAGCACCTACAACCACCCCCCGACAGGGGCTGGAAACACCATATATTTT.

The chain employs TRBV18 and TRBJ2-7, with 9 bases matching TRBD1. Germline CDR1 is KGHSH and CDR2 is LQKENI. With V trimmed by 3 bases and J by 5 bases, 11 bases remained unmatched. This CDR3 is 16 amino acids long. CDR3 DNA: TGTGCCAGCTCACCTCAGAGTCCGGGACAGGGTAACGAGCAGTACTTC. Its translation is CASSPQSPGQGNEQYF.

This sequence joins TRBV3-1 (or the pseudogene TRBV3-2) and TRBJ2-3, with 10 bases matching TRBD2. This CDR3 has 16 residues. CDR1 and CDR2 from the germline V gene are LGHDT and YNNKEL (reference sequence). Losses at the gene ends were 1 base for V and 3 bases for J; bases not matched to a gene: 4. DNA of the CDR3: TGTGCCAGCAGCCAAGCAGAGCGGGGGGGGACAGATACGCAGTATTTT. This gives the protein CASSQAERGGTDTQYF.

The chain is built from TRBV29-1 and TRBJ1-4; TRBD1 agrees at 8 bases. This CDR3 has 13 residues. In germline, CDR1 is SQVTM, CDR2 ANQGSEA. The trim removed 6 bases at V and 8 bases at J, leaving 8 bases unmatched. CDR3 sequence reads: CSVRTGQGEKLFF. CDR3 DNA: TGCAGCGTGCGGACAGGGCAAGGAGAAAAACTGTTTTTT.

The J gene is TRBJ2-1, the V gene TRBV5-5, with D perhaps TRBD2 (6 bases). The CDR3 sequence is 16 residues long. CDR1 SGHKS and CDR2 YYEKEE come from the germline V gene (reference sequence). V dropped 0 bases and J dropped 1 base, with 11 bases sitting between them. CDR3 coding DNA: TGTGCCAGCAGCTTGGCGGGGGTACTTTCCTACAATGAGCAGTTCTTC. It is translated as CASSLAGVLSYNEQFF.

The V call is TRBV5-4, the J call TRBJ1-4, with D maybe TRBD1 (6 bases). The CDR3 consists of 13 residues. With 5 bases removed from V and 7 bases from J, the gap between germline ends came to 12 bases. Germline V gene data show CDR1 as SGHNT and CDR2 as YYREEE (reference sequence). The CDR3 nucleotides are TGTGCCAGCAGGCCTTTACAGGGTGAAAAACTGTTTTTT. This sequence encodes CASRPLQGEKLFF.

The genes are TRBV25-1 and TRBJ1-2, with 11 bases matching TRBD1. The V gene end was trimmed by 4 bases and the J gene end by 4 bases; junction bases not matched to a gene: 5. Germline assignment: CDR1 MGHDK and CDR2 SYGVNS. The CDR3 has 15 amino acids. The CDR3 region is CASSVGTGGSYGYTF. For the CDR3, the DNA is TGTGCCAGCAGTGTCGGGACAGGGGGTAGCTATGGCTACACCTTC.

This chain links TRBV28 with TRBJ1-5, with no clear D. This CDR3 comprises 12 residues. V shed 7 bases and J shed 2 bases, with 6 bases lying between them. Germline assignment: CDR1 MDHEN and CDR2 SYDVKM. DNA for the CDR3: TGTGCCAGCAATTCCGGCAATCAGCCCCAGCATTTT. This sequence encodes CASNSGNQPQHF.

V is TRBV7-9 and J is TRBJ1-5; tentative D call: TRBD1 (6 bases). The V gene lost 1 base and the J gene lost 3 bases, with 7 bases spanning the gap. CDR1 and CDR2 (germline): SEHNR, FQNEAQ (reference sequence). This CDR3 has 14 amino acids. The CDR3: CASSLGQVNQPQHF. In DNA form, the CDR3 reads TGTGCCAGCAGCTTAGGACAGGTCAATCAGCCCCAGCATTTT.

The chain recombines TRBV4-2 with TRBJ2-1; 7 bases align to TRBD2. J gave up 8 bases and V 3 bases, and 4 bases lay outside the gene matches. The CDR3 contains 13 residues. Germline V CDR1 and CDR2: LGHNA, YNFKEQ. This CDR3 reads CASSQTSRDEQFF. DNA of the CDR3: TGTGCCAGCAGCCAGACTAGCCGGGATGAGCAGTTCTTC.

CDR3 sequence (DNA): TGTGCCAGCAGTTACTCAAGGACAGGCTCTGACACCATATATTTT. Translating it yields CASSYSRTGSDTIYF. This chain joins TRBV6-2 or TRBV6-3 and TRBJ1-3; 7 nucleotides match TRBD1. CDR3 size: 15 residues. Germline trimming cut 0 bases from V and 8 bases from J; bases unmatched to any gene: 7. Germline CDR1 and CDR2: MNHEY and SVGEGT.

This chain links TRBV4-2 with TRBJ1-1, with no clear D. The CDR3 extends over 14 amino acids. V was trimmed by 5 bases and J by 0 bases, leaving 10 bases between them. Germline V gene sequence: CDR1 LGHNA, CDR2 YNFKEQ. The CDR3 spells CASSMRQLNTEAFF. The DNA for the CDR3 is TGTGCCAGCAGCATGAGGCAGCTGAACACTGAAGCTTTCTTT.

The rearrangement links TRBV12-3 or TRBV12-4 to TRBJ2-7, with D perhaps TRBD2 (6 bases). Between the trimmed V and J ends, which lost 5 bases and 2 bases, there was a span of 10 bases. This CDR3 is built from 13 residues. CDR3 nucleotide sequence: TGTGCCAGCAGTAGGGACTTAACCTACGAGCAGTACTTC. It yields the protein CASSRDLTYEQYF.

V gene TRBV12-3 or TRBV12-4 combines with J gene TRBJ2-1, with TRBD1 matching 9 bases. This CDR3 region has 13 residues. Unmatched junction bases numbered 3, after V lost 6 bases and J lost 6 bases. The CDR3 sequence: CASRIQGANEQFF. The CDR3 DNA reads as TGTGCCAGCAGAATACAGGGGGCCAATGAGCAGTTCTTC.

The chain uses TRBV5-6 and TRBJ1-5; D is perhaps TRBD1 (5 bases). Trimming pared 4 bases from V and 3 bases from J, leaving 17 bases between. The length of the CDR3 is 16 residues. Germline CDR1 reads SGHDT; CDR2 reads YYEEEE. The CDR3 region has the DNA TGTGCCAGCAGCCAGAATACAGGTTTCATCAATCAGCCCCAGCATTTT. Its translation: CASSQNTGFINQPQHF.